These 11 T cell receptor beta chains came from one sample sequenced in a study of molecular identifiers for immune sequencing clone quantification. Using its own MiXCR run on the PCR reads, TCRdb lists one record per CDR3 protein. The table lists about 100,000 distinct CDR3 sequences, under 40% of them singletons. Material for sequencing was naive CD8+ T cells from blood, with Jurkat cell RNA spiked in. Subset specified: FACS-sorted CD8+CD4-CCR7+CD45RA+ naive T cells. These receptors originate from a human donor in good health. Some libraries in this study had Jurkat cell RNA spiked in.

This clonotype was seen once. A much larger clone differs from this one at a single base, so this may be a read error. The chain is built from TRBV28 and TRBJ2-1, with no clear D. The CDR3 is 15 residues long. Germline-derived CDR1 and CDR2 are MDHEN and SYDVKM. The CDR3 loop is CASSFSPRGTNERFF. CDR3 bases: TGTGCCAGCAGTTTCAGTCCCAGAGGAACCAATGAGCGGTTCTTC. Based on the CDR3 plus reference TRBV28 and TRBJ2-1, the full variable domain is DVKVTQSSRYLVKRTGEKVFLECVQDMDHENMFWYRQDPGLGLRLIYFSYDVKMKEKGDIPEGYSVSREKKERFSLILESASTNQTSMYLCASSFSPRGTNERFFGPGTRLTVL.

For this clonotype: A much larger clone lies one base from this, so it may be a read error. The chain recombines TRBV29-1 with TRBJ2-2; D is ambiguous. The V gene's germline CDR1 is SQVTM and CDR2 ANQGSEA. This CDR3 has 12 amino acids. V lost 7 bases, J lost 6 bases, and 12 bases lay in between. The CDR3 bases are TGCAGCGCTATAAGTTGGTCCGGGGAGCTGTTTTTT. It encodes CSAISWSGELFF.

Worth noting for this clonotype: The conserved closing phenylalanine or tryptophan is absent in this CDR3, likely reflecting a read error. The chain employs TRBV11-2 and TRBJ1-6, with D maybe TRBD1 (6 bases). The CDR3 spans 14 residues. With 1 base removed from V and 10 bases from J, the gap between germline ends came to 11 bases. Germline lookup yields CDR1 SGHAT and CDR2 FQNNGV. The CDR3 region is CASSLGNRDSPLHI. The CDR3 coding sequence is TGTGCCAGCAGCTTAGGAAACAGGGACTCACCCCTCCACATT.

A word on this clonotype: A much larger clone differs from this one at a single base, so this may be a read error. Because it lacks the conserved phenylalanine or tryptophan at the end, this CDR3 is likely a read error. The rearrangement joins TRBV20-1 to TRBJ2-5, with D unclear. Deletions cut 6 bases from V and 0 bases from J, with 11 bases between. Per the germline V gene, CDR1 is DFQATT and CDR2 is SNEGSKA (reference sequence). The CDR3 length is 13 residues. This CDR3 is CSAPASHQETQYI. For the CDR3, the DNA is TGCAGTGCCCCCGCTTCCCACCAAGAGACCCAGTACATC.

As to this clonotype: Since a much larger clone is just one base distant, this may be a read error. CDR3 coding DNA: TGTGCCAGCAGTTCTGCGGGACAGGGGATGCCCGGGGAGCTGTTTTTT. Translating it yields CASSSAGQGMPGELFF. The chain carries TRBV28 and TRBJ2-2; 10 bases line up with TRBD1. Losses at the gene ends were 4 bases for V and 6 bases for J; bases not matched to a gene: 8. Germline CDR1 reads MDHEN; CDR2 reads SYDVKM. The CDR3 is 16 residues long.

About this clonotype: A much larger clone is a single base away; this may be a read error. This CDR3 is CASSLAGRFNDEQYF. CDR3 nucleotides: TGTGCCAGCAGCTTGGCCGGGCGGTTCAACGACGAGCAGTACTTC. The chain couples TRBV5-5 to TRBJ2-7; D unclear. CDR1 and CDR2 (germline): SGHKS, YYEKEE (reference sequence). CDR3 length equals 15 residues. V was cut by 0 bases and J by 5 bases, with 15 bases left in between.

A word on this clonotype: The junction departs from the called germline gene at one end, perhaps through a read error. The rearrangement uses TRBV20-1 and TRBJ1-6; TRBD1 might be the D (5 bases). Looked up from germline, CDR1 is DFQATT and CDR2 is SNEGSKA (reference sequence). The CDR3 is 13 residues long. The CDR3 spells CRARGGYYSPLHF. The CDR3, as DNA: TGCAGAGCTAGGGGAGGGTATTATTCACCCCTCCACTTT.

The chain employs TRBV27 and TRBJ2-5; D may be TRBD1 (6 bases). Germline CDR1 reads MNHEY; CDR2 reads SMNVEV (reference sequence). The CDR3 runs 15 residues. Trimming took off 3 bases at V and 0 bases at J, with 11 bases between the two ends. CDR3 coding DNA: TGTGCCAGCAGTTTCTCAGGGGCGTACCAAGAGACCCAGTACTTC. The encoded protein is CASSFSGAYQETQYF.

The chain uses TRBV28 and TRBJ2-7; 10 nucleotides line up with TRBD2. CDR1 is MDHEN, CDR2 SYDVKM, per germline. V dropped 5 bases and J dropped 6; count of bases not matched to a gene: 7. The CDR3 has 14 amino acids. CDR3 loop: CASSAPGLAFEQYF. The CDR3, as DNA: TGTGCCAGCAGTGCTCCGGGACTAGCGTTCGAGCAGTACTTC.

The CDR3 region has the DNA TGTGCCAGTAGTAGGGAGGACCACTACGAGCAGTACTTC. Protein sequence: CASSREDHYEQYF. The rearrangement uses TRBV19 and TRBJ2-7, with a possible D match to TRBD2 (6 bases). V lost 4 bases, J lost 3 bases, and 10 bases lay in between. The CDR3 extends over 13 amino acids. Germline-derived CDR1 and CDR2 are LNHDA and SQIVND (reference sequence).

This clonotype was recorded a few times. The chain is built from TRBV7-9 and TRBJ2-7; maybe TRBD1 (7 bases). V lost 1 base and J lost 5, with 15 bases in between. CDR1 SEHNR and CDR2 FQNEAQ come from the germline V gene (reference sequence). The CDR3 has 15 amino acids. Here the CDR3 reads CASSLVLRGADEQYF. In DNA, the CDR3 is TGTGCCAGCAGCTTAGTCCTCAGGGGGGCTGACGAGCAGTACTTC.